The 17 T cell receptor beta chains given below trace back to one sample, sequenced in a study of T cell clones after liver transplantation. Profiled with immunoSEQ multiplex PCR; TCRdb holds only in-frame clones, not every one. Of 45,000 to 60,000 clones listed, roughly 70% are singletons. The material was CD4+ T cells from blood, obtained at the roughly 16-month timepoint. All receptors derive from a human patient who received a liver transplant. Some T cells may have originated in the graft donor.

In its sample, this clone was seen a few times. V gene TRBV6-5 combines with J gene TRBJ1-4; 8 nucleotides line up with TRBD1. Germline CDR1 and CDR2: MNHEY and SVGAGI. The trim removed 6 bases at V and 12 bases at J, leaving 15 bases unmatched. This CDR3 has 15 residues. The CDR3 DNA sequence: TGTGCCAGCAGGACTGCCGGGACAGGTCGTGGTGAACTGTTTTTT. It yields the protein CASRTAGTGRGELFF.

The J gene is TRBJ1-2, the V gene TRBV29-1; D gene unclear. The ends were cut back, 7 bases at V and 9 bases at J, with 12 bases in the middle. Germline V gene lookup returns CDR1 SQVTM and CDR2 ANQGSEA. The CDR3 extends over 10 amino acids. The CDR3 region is CSDGFESYTF. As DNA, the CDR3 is TGCAGCGATGGCTTCGAGAGCTACACCTTC.

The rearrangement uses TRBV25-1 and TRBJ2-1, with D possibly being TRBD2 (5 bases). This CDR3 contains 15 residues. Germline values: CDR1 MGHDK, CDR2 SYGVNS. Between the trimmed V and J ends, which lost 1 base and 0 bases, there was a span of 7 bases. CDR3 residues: CASSELASSYNEQFF. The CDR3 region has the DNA TGTGCCAGCAGTGAATTAGCGAGCTCCTACAATGAGCAGTTCTTC.

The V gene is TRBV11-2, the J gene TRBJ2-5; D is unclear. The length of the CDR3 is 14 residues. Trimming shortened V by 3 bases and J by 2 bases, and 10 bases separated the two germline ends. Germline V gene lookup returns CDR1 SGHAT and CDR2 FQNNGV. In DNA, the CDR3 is TGTGCCAGCAGCTTCCCCCCCCTTCAAGAGACCCAGTACTTC. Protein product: CASSFPPLQETQYF.

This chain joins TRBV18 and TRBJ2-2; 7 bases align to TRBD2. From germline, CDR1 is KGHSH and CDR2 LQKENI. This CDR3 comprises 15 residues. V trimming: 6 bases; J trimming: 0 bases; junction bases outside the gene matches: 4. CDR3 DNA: TGTGCCAGCTCTACGGGAGGACCGAACACCGGGGAGCTGTTTTTT. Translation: CASSTGGPNTGELFF.

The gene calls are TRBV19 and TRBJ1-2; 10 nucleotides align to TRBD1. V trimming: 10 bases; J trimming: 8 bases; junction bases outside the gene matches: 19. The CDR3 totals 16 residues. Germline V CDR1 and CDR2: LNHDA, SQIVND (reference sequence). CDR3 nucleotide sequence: TGTGCCACCCAACCGGGACAGGGGACTCCAAGGGGAGGCTACACCTTC. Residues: CATQPGQGTPRGGYTF.

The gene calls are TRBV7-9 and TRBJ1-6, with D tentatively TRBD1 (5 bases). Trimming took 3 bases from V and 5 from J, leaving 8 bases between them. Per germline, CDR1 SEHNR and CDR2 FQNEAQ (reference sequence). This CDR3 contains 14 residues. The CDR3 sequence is CASSFPGNNSPLHF. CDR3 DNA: TGTGCCAGCAGCTTTCCAGGGAATAATTCACCCCTCCACTTT.

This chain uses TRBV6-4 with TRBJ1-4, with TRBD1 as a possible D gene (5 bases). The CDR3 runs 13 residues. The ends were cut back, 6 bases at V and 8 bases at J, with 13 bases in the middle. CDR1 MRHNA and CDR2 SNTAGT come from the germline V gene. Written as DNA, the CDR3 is TGTGCCAGCAGCCGGGGCCTTGGGGAAAAACTGTTTTTT. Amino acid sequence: CASSRGLGEKLFF.

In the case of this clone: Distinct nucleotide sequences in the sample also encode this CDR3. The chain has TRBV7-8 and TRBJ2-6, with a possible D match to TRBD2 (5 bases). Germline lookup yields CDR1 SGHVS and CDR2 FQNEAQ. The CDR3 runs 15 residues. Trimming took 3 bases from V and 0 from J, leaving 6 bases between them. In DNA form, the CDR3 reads TGTGCCAGCAGCTTGGGGAGCTCTGGGGCCAACGTCCTGACTTTC. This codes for CASSLGSSGANVLTF.

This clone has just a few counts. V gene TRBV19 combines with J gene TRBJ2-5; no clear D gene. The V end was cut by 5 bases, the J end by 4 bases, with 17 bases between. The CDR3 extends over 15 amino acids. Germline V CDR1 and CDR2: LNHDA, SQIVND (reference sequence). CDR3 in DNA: TGTGCCAGTAGTTGGCACCGACCGGGCAGAGAGACCCAGTACTTC. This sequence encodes CASSWHRPGRETQYF.

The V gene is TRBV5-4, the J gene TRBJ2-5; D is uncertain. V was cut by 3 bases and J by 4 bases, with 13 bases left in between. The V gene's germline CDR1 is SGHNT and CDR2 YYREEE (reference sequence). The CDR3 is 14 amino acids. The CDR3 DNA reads TGTGCCAGCAGCTCTTCGTCTGGCCCAGAGACCCAGTACTTC. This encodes CASSSSSGPETQYF.

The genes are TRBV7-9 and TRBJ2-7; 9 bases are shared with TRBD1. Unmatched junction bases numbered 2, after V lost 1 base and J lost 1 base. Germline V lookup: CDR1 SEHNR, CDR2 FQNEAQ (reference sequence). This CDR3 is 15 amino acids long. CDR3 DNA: TGTGCCAGCAGCTTAGGACAGGGGGGTTCCTACGAGCAGTACTTC. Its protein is CASSLGQGGSYEQYF.

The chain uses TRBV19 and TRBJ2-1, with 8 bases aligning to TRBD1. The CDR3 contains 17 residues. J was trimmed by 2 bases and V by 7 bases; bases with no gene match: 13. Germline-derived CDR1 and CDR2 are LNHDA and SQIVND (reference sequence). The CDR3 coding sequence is TGTGCCAGTATGAGCCGACAGGGGATACCAGCCTACAATGAGCAGTTCTTC. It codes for CASMSRQGIPAYNEQFF.

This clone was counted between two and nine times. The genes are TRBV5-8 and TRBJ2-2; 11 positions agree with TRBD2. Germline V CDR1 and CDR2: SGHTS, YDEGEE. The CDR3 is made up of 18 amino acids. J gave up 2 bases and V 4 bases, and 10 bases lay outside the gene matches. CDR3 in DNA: TGTGCCAGCAGCCAACTTGGGACTAGCGGCTTTAACACCGGGGAGCTGTTTTTT. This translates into CASSQLGTSGFNTGELFF.

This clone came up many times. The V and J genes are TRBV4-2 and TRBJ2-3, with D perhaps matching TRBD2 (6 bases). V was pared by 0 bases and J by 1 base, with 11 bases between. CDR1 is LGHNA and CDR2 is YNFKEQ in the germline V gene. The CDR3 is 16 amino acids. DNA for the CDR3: TGTGCCAGCAGCCAAGATGGAGGGAGAGGCACAGATACGCAGTATTTT. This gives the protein CASSQDGGRGTDTQYF.

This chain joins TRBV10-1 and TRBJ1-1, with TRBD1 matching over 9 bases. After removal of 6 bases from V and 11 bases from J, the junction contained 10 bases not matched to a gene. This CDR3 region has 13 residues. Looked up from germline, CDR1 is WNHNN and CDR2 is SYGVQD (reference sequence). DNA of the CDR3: TGCGCCAGCAGCCCCGGGACAGGGCTTGTTGCTTTCTTT. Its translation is CASSPGTGLVAFF.

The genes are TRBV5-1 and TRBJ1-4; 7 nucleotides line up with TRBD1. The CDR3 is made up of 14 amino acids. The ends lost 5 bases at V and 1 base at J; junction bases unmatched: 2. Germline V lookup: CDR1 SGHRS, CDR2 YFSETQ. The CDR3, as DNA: TGCGCCAGCAGTCAGGGGGAAACTAATGAAAAACTGTTTTTT. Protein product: CASSQGETNEKLFF.